This entry is about one T cell receptor (beta chain). The data belong to a study of Graves' ophthalmopathy and Graves' hyperthyroidism. The CDR3 loop spans 17 amino acids. Trimming took 6 bases from V and 5 from J, leaving 25 bases between them. The germline V gene has CDR1 MGHDK and CDR2 SYGVNS. CDR3 regions of TCR beta were amplified from RNA transcripts. The workflow started with a first-round RT-PCR run with HTBI primers and then moved on to a second-round multiplex PCR. TCRdb reprocessed the multiplex PCR reads with MiXCR, giving one entry per CDR3 protein. The repertoire has over a million distinct CDR3 sequences, about 36% of them found once; the top ten carry around 10%.

Sequenced input: peripheral blood or thyroid tissue (not recorded which). V usage is TRBV25-1 and J usage is TRBJ1-2; D is perhaps TRBD1 (5 bases). The source of this sequence is an adult man with Graves' hyperthyroidism. The CDR3 protein is CASRDYNPEGTGYGYTF. The DNA for the CDR3 is TGTGCCAGCAGAGACTACAACCCCGAGGGGACCGGTTATGGCTACACCTTC.